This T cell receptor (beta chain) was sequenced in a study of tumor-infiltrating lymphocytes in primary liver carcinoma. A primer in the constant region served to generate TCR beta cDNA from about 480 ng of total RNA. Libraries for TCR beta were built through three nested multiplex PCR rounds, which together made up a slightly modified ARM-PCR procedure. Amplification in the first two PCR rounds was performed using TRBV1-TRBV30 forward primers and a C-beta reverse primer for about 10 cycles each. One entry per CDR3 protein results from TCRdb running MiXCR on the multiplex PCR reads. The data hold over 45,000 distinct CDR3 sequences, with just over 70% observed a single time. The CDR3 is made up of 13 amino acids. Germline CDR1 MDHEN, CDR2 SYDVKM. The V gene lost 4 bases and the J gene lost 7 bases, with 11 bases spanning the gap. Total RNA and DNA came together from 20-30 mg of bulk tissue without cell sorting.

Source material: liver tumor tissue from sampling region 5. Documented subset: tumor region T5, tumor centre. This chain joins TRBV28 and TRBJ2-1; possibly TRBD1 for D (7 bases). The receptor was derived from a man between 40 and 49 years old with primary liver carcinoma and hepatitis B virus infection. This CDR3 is CASSSSGGNEQFF. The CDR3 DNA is TGTGCCAGCAGTTCATCAGGGGGGAATGAGCAGTTCTTC.